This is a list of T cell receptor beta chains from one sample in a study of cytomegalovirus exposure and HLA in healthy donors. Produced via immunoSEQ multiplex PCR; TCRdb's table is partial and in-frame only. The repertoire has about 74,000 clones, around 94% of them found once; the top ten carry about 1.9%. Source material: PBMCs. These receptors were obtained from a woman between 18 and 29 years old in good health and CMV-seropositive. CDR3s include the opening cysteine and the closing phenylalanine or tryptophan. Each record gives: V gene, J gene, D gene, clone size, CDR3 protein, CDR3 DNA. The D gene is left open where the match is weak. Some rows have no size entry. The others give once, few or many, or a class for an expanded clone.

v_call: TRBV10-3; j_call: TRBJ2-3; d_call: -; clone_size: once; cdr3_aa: CAISESQGTDTQYF; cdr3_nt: TGTGCCATCAGTGAGTCTCAGGGCACAGATACGCAGTATTTT
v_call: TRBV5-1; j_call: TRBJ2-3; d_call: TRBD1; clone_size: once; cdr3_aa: CASSKGGQRTDTQYF; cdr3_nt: TGCGCCAGCAGTAAAGGGGGACAGAGGACAGATACGCAGTATTTT
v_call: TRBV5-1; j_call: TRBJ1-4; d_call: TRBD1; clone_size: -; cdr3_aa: CASSLAEGAIEKLFF; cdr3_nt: TGCGCCAGCAGCTTGGCCGAGGGGGCGATCGAAAAACTGTTTTTT
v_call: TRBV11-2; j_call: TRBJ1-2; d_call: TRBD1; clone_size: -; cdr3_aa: CASSPFDRGDYGYTF; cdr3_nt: TGTGCCAGCAGCCCCTTTGACAGGGGGGACTATGGCTACACCTTC
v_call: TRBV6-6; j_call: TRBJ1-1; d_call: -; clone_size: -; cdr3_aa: CASSLTVNTEAFF; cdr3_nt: TGTGCCAGCAGTTTGACAGTTAACACTGAAGCTTTCTTT
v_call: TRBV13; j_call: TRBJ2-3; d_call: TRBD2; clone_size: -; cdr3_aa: CASSLLAREVDTQYF; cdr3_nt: TGTGCCAGCAGCTTACTAGCGCGGGAGGTAGATACGCAGTATTTT
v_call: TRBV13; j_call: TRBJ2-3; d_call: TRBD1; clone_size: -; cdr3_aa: CASSKGANEKDTQYF; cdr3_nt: TGTGCCAGCAGCAAGGGGGCTAACGAAAAAGATACGCAGTATTTT
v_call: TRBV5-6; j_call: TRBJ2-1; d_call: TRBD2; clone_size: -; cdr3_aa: CASSSGLAGPQGEQFF; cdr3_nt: TGTGCCAGCAGCTCGGGACTAGCGGGGCCACAGGGAGAGCAGTTCTTC
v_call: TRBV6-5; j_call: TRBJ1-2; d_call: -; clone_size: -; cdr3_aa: CASSYPQGNGYTF; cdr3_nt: TGTGCCAGCAGTTACCCACAGGGCAATGGCTACACCTTC
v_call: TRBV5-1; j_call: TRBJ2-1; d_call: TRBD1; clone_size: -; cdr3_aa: CASSLQTGGNEQFF; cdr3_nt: TGCGCCAGCAGCCTTCAGACAGGGGGAAATGAGCAGTTCTTC